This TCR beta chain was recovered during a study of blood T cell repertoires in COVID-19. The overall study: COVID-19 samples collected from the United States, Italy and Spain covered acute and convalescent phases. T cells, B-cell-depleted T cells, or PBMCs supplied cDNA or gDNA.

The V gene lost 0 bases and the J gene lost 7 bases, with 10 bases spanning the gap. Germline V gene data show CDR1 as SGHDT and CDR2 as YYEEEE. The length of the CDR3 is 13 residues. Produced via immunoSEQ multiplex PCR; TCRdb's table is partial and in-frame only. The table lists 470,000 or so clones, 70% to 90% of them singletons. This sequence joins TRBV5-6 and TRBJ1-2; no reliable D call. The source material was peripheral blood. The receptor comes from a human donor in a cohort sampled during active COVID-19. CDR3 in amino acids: CASSLGPETGYTF. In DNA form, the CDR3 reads TGTGCCAGCAGCTTGGGACCGGAGACTGGCTACACCTTC.